These 7 T cell receptor beta chains originate from one sample sequenced in a study of blood T cell repertoires in COVID-19. Method: immunoSEQ multiplex PCR; TCRdb's copy keeps in-frame clones and lacks some. Seen here are under 500,000 clones, roughly nine tenths observed once, and the top ten hold about 2.1%. Sequencing was performed on PBMCs or T cells enriched from blood (not recorded which). All receptors come from a woman aged 18-29 years with acute COVID-19.

This chain links TRBV5-1 with TRBJ2-5; D remains unclear. V lost 0 bases and J 0 bases, leaving 9 bases between the germline ends. This CDR3 is 15 amino acids long. The germline V gene has CDR1 SGHRS and CDR2 YFSETQ. The CDR3 here is CASSLESSYQETQYF. CDR3 DNA: TGCGCCAGCAGCTTGGAATCCTCGTACCAAGAGACCCAGTACTTC.

The chain recombines TRBV5-4 with TRBJ2-1; D is perhaps TRBD1 (6 bases). V was clipped by 2 bases and J by 4 bases, with 7 bases between them. The V gene's germline CDR1 is SGHNT and CDR2 YYREEE (reference sequence). CDR3 length: 13 residues. DNA of the CDR3: TGTGCCAGCAGCTTCGGACAGTACAATGAGCAGTTCTTC. This gives the protein CASSFGQYNEQFF.

The chain employs TRBV19 and TRBJ1-5, with a tentative D call TRBD1 (5 bases). The CDR3 covers 13 residues. Germline values: CDR1 LNHDA, CDR2 SQIVND (reference sequence). Between the trimmed V and J ends, which lost 7 bases and 3 bases, there was a span of 10 bases. The CDR3 region has the DNA TGTGCCAGTACGGCAGGGTACAATCAGCCCCAGCATTTT. It codes for CASTAGYNQPQHF.

V is TRBV28 and J is TRBJ1-1; 10 bases are shared with TRBD1. The CDR3 runs to 16 residues. Germline loops: CDR1 MDHEN, CDR2 SYDVKM. The ends lost 4 bases at V and 5 bases at J; junction bases unmatched: 10. As DNA, the CDR3 is TGTGCCAGCAGTTGGCCACTAAGACAGGGGGCAACTGAAGCTTTCTTT. It encodes CASSWPLRQGATEAFF.

The rearrangement joins TRBV5-5 to TRBJ2-7; 9 bases agree with TRBD1. Germline V gene sequence: CDR1 SGHKS, CDR2 YYEKEE (reference sequence). The CDR3 has 16 amino acids. Trimming removed 2 bases from V and 6 bases from J; junction bases left unmatched: 12. The CDR3 bases are TGTGCCAGCAGCTTCGAACCGGGACAGGGAGTGCTCGAGCAGTACTTC. The encoded protein is CASSFEPGQGVLEQYF.

The gene calls are TRBV12-5 and TRBJ2-4; D unclear. The CDR3 covers 14 residues. Germline assignment: CDR1 LGHNT and CDR2 FRNRAP. Trimming took 3 bases from V and 0 from J, leaving 6 bases between them. The CDR3 bases are TGTGCTAGTGGTTTAGCAATAGCCAAAAACATTCAGTACTTC. Protein product: CASGLAIAKNIQYF.

The chain joins TRBV27 to TRBJ1-1; D unresolved. Germline V gene lookup returns CDR1 MNHEY and CDR2 SMNVEV (reference sequence). V lost 6 bases to trimming and J lost 0 bases, with 8 bases between them. The CDR3 is 13 residues long. CDR3 protein: CASRRLMNTEAFF. In DNA, the CDR3 is TGTGCCAGCAGGCGGCTTATGAACACTGAAGCTTTCTTT.